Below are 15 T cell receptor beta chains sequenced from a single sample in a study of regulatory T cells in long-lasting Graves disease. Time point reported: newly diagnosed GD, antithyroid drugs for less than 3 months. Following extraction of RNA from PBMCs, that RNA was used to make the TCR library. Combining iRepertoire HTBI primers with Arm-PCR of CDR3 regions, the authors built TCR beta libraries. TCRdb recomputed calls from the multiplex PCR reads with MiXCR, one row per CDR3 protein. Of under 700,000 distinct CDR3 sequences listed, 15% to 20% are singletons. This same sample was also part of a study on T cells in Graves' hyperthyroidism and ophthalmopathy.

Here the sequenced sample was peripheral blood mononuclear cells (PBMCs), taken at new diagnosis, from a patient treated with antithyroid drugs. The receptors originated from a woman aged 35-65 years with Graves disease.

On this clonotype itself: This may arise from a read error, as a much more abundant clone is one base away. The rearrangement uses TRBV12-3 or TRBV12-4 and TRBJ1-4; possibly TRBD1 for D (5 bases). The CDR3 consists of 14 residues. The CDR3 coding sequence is TGTGCCAGCAGTTTTTTGGGGACTAATGAAAGACTGTTTTTT. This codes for CASSFLGTNERLFF.

The CDR3: CASSLVPGDYQPQHF. The DNA of the CDR3 is TGTGCCAGCAGTTTAGTACCAGGGGATTATCAGCCCCAGCATTTT. The chain couples TRBV27 to TRBJ1-5; a possible D gene is TRBD1 (6 bases). The CDR3 has 15 residues. Trimming removed 2 bases at V and 5 bases at J, with 13 bases between. CDR1 MNHEY and CDR2 SMNVEV come from the germline V gene (reference sequence).

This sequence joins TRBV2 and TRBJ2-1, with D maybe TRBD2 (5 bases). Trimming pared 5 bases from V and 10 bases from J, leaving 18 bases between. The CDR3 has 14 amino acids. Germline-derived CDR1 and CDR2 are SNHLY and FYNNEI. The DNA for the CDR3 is TGTGCCAGCAGTTCACCCCCCCAAGGGAGCGAGCAGTTCTTC. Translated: CASSSPPQGSEQFF. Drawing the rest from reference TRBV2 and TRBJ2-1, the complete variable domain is EPEVTQTPSHQVTQMGQEVILRCVPISNHLYFYWYRQILGQKVEFLVSFYNNEISEKSEIFDDQFSVERPDGSNFTLKIRSTKLEDSAMYFCASSSPPQGSEQFFGPGTRLTVL.

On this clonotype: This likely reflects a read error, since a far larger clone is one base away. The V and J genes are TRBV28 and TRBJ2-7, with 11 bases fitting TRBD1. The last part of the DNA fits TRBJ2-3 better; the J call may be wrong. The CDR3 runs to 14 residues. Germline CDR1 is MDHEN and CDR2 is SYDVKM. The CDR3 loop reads CASNWDRGKDTQYF. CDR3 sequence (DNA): TGTGCCAGCAATTGGGACAGGGGGAAAGATACGCAGTATTTT.

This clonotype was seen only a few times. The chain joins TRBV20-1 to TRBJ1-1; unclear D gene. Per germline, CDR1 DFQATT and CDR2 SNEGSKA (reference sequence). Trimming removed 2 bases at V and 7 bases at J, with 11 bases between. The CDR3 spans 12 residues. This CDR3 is CSARWVHGEAFF. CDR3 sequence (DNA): TGCAGTGCTAGATGGGTACACGGTGAAGCTTTCTTT.

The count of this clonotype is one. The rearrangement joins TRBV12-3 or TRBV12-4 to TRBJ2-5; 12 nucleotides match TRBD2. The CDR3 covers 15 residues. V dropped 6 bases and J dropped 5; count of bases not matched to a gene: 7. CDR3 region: CASSTTSGGRETQYF. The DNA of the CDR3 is TGTGCCAGCAGCACTACTAGCGGGGGGAGGGAGACCCAGTACTTC.

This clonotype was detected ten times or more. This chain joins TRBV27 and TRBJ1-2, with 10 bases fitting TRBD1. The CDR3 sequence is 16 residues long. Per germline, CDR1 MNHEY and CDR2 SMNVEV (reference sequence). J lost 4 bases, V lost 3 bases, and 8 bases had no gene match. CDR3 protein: CASSLGPGQGPYGYTF. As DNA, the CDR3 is TGTGCCAGCAGTTTGGGACCGGGACAGGGGCCCTATGGCTACACCTTC.

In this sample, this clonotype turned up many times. CDR3 nucleotide sequence: TGCAGTGCTAGTAGGACAGGGAGTCCCTACGAGCAGTACTTC. It encodes CSASRTGSPYEQYF. The chain recombines TRBV20-1 with TRBJ2-7; 8 bases align to TRBD1. Germline CDR1 is DFQATT and CDR2 is SNEGSKA (reference sequence). The CDR3 extends over 14 amino acids. Trimming took 3 bases from V and 2 from J; bases not matched to a gene: 6.

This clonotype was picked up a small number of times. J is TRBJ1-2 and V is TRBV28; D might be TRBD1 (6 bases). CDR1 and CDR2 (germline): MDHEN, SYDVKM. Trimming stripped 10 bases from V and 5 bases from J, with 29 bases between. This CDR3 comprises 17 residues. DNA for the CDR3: TGTGCCACCAACGAGGGGGGTCGGAGGCCCCTCGGATATGGCTACACCTTC. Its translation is CATNEGGRRPLGYGYTF.

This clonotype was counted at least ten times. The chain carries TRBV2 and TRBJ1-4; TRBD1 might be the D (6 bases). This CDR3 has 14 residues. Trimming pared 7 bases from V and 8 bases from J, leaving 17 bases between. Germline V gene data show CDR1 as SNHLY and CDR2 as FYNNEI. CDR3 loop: CASNAIPQGEKLFF. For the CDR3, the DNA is TGTGCCAGCAATGCTATTCCGCAGGGGGAAAAACTGTTTTTT.

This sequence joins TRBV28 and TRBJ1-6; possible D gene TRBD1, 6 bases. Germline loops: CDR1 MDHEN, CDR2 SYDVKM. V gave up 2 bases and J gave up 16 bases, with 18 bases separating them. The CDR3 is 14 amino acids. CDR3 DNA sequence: TGTGCCAGCAGTTTACAACAGGGTCAGCGGGTTCTCCACTTT. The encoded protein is CASSLQQGQRVLHF.

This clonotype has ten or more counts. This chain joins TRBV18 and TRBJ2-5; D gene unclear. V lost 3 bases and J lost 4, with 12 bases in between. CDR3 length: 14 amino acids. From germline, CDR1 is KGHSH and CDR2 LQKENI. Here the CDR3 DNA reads TGTGCCAGCTCACCCTTAGAGACGTCAGAGACCCAGTACTTC. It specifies CASSPLETSETQYF. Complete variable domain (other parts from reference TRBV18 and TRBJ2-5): NAGVMQNPRHLVRRRGQEARLRCSPMKGHSHVYWYRQLPEEGLKFMVYLQKENIIDESGMPKERFSAEFPKEGPSILRIQQVVRGDSAAYFCASSPLETSETQYFGPGTRLLVL.

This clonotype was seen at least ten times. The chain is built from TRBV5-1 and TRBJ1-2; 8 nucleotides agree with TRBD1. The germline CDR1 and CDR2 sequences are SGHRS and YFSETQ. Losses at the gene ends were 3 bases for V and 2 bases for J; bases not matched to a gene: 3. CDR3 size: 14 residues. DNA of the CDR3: TGCGCCAGCAGCTGGGGACAGGACAACTATGGCTACACCTTC. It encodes CASSWGQDNYGYTF.

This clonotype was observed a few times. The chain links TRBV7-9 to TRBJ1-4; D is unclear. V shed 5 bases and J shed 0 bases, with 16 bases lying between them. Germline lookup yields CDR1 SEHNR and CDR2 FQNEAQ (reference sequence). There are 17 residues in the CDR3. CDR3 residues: CASSTSNTGATNEKLFF. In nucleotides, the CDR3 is TGTGCCAGCAGCACCTCAAACACCGGTGCAACTAATGAAAAACTGTTTTTT.

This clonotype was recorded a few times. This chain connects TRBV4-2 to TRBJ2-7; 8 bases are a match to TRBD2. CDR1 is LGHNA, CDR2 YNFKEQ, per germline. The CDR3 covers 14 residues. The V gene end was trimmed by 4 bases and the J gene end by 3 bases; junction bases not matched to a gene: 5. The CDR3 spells CASSPVGGDYEQYF. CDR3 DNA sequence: TGTGCCAGCAGCCCAGTCGGGGGGGACTACGAGCAGTACTTC.